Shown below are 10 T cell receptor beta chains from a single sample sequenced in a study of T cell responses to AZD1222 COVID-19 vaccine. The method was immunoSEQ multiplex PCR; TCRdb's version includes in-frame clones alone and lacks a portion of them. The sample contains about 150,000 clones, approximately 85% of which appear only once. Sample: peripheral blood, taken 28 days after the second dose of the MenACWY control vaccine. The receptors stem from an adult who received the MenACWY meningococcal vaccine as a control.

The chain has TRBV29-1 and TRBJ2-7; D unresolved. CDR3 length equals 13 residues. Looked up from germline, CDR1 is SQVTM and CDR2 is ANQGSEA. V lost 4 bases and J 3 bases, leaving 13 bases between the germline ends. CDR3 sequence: CSVVGSGLYEQYF. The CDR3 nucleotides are TGCAGCGTTGTAGGGTCTGGCCTCTACGAGCAGTACTTC.

For the CDR3, the DNA is TGTGCCAGCAGTTACTCGCTGATGGCTGGGGCCAACGTCCTGACTTTC. Protein sequence: CASSYSLMAGANVLTF. The rearrangement links TRBV6-5 to TRBJ2-6, with D unresolved. The V end lost 0 bases, the J end lost 2 bases, and 8 bases lay between the germline ends. CDR1 and CDR2 (germline): MNHEY, SVGAGI. The length of the CDR3 is 16 residues.

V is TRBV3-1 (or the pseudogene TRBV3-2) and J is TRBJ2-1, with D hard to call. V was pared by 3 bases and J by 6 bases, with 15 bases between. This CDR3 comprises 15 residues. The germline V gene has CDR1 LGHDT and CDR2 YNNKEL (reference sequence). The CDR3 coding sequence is TGTGCCAGCAGCCATGACCCTCGGCGAGTCAATGAGCAGTTCTTC. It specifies CASSHDPRRVNEQFF.

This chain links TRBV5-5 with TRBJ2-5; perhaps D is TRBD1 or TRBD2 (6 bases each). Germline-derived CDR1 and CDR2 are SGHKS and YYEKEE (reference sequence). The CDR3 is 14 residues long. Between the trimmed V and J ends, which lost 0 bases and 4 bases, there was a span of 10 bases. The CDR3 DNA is TGTGCCAGCAGCTTGGGGGGGGCCAGAGAGACCCAGTACTTC. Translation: CASSLGGARETQYF. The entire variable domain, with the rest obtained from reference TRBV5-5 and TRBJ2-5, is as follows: DAGVTQSPTHLIKTRGQQVTLRCSPISGHKSVSWYQQVLGQGPQFIFQYYEKEERGRGNFPDRFSARQFPNYSSELNVNALLLGDSALYLCASSLGGARETQYFGPGTRLLVL.

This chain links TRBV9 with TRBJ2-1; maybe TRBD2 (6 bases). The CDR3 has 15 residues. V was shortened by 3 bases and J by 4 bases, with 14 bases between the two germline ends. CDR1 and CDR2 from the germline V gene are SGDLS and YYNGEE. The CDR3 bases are TGTGCCAGCAGCGAGCCGGGACTGGGATACAATGAGCAGTTCTTC. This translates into CASSEPGLGYNEQFF.

This chain's CDR3 is CASSLLETQYF. In DNA, the CDR3 is TGTGCCAGCAGCTTACTGGAGACCCAGTACTTC. This chain joins TRBV11-2 and TRBJ2-5; no firm D call. Trimming took 2 bases from V and 5 from J, leaving 3 bases between them. The CDR3 consists of 11 residues. Germline V gene data show CDR1 as SGHAT and CDR2 as FQNNGV. The full variable domain, in which reference TRBV11-2 and TRBJ2-5 provide the parts outside the CDR3, is EAGVAQSPRYKIIEKRQSVAFWCNPISGHATLYWYQQILGQGPKLLIQFQNNGVVDDSQLPKDRFSAERLKGVDSTLKIQPAKLEDSAVYLCASSLLETQYFGPGTRLLVL.

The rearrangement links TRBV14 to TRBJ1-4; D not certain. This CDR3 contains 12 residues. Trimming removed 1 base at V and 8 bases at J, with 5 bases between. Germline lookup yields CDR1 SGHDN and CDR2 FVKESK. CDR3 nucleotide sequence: TGTGCCAGCAGCCAAGGAGGAGAAAAACTGTTTTTT. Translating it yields CASSQGGEKLFF.

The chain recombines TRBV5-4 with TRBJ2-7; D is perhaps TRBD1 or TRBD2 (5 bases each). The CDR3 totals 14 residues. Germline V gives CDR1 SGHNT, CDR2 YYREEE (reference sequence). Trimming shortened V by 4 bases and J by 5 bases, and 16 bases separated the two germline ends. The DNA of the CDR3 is TGTGCCAGCAGCCAACGGGGCAGGGACCACGAGCAGTACTTC. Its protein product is CASSQRGRDHEQYF.

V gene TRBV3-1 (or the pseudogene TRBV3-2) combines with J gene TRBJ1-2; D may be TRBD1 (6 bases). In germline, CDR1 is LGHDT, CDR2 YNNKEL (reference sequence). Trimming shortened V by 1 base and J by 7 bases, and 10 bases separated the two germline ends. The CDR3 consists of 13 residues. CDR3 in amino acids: CASSQVQGSGYTF. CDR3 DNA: TGTGCCAGCAGCCAAGTTCAGGGGAGTGGCTACACCTTC.

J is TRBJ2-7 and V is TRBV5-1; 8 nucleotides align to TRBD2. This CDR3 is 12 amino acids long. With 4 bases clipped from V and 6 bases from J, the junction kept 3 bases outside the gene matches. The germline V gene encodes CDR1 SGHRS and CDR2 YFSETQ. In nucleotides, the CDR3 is TGCGCCAGCAGCGGAGCGGGAGTCGAGCAGTACTTC. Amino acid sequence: CASSGAGVEQYF.